The sequence of this T cell receptor (beta chain) was determined in a study of CD8 T cells in ankylosing spondylitis. Worth noting for this clonotype: The antigen remains undetermined.

Notes on the study in general: The authors reported significant enrichment of disease-linked clones in matched ankylosing spondylitis synovial fluid. Clones that were linked to disease were CD8+ and were relatively rare in peripheral blood. In synovial fluid and blood from reactive arthritis, some motif variants were previously reported. A motif of eight highly homologous TCR beta variants was seen as apparently characteristic of ankylosing spondylitis blood.

TCRdb itself ran the 5' RACE reads through MiXCR, one entry per CDR3 protein. The data show about 450,000 distinct CDR3 sequences, more than 25% seen once. Trimming took off 9 bases at V and 1 base at J, with 16 bases between the two ends. Germline V CDR1 and CDR2: SGHRS, YFSETQ. This CDR3 is built from 14 residues. Specimen: blood, either unsorted or a sorted T cell fraction (not recorded which). This receptor was taken from a male donor with ankylosing spondylitis. This chain joins TRBV5-1 and TRBJ1-2; D gene unclear. The CDR3 loop reads CATQSRPDNYGYTF. The DNA for the CDR3 is TGCGCCACCCAGTCCCGACCCGATAACTATGGCTACACCTTC.